This section outlines one TCR beta chain sequence together with its context. The data stem from a study of blood T cell repertoires in COVID-19. Study background: Specimens from acute and convalescent COVID-19 originated in the United States, Italy and Spain. T cells, B-cell-depleted T cells, or PBMCs provided the cDNA or gDNA that served as material.

In the authors' methods: Reference gene primers were amplified, and this amplification served to estimate nucleated cell counts. This table comes from immunoSEQ multiplex PCR, and its TCRdb copy is limited to in-frame clones, with some not included. The V and J calls and the clone size are those of that table, but D and trimming were determined from the DNA. Of about 150,000 clones in the sample, over 70% were seen once. This CDR3 comprises 14 residues. With 6 bases clipped from V and 5 bases from J, the junction kept 6 bases outside the gene matches. Looked up from germline, CDR1 is MNHNY and CDR2 is SVGAGI (reference sequence).

Sequencing was performed on peripheral blood. The receptor comes from a man older than 75 with acute or convalescent COVID-19. This chain connects TRBV6-6 to TRBJ1-5; 8 nucleotides match TRBD1. CDR3 region: CASSETGEYQPQHF. The CDR3, as DNA: TGTGCCAGCAGCGAGACAGGGGAGTATCAGCCCCAGCATTTT.